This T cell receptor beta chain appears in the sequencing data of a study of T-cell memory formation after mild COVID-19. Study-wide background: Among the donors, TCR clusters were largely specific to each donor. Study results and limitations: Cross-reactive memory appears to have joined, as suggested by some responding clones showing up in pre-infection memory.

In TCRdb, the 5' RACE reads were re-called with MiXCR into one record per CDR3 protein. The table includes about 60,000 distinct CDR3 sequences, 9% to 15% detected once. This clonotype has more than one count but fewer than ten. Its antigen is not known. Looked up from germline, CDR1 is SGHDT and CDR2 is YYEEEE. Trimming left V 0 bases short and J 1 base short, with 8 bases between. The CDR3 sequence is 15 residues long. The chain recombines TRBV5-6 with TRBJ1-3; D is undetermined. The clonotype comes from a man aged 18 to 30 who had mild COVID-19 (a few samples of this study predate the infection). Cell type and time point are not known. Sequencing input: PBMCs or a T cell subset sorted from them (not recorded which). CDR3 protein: CASSLAGLSGNTIYF. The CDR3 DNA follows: TGTGCCAGCAGCTTGGCCGGTCTATCTGGAAACACCATATATTTT.